This entry is about one TCR beta chain. Its antigen is still unknown. The sample comes from a study of shared clonotypes between healthy human individuals. Naive CD8 cells, CD45RO-negative and positively selected for CCR7, excluded terminally differentiated effector memory CD45RA+ cells. Overall study findings and caveats: On the whole, naive subsets had larger estimated richness than memory subsets had.

The CDR3 runs to 15 residues. V was cut by 2 bases and J by 1 base, with 12 bases left in between. In germline, CDR1 is SGHVS, CDR2 FQNEAQ. Clones were read by immunoSEQ multiplex PCR, and TCRdb kept only the in-frame ones, dropping some. The repertoire holds 600,000 or so clones, with roughly 98% as singletons. The rearrangement joins TRBV7-8 to TRBJ2-7; TRBD1 or TRBD2 may be the D gene (5 bases each). Source material: naive CD8+ T cells sorted from blood. The receptor comes from a man aged 30 to 45 in good health. For the CDR3, the DNA is TGTGCCAGCAGCTTAAGGGGTGGCGGGTCCTACGAGCAGTACTTC. The encoded protein is CASSLRGGGSYEQYF.